Listed below are T cell receptor beta chains from one sample, sequenced in a study of blood T cell repertoires in COVID-19. The method was immunoSEQ multiplex PCR; TCRdb's version includes in-frame clones alone and lacks a portion of them. The table records 55,000 to 65,000 clones, more than 75% of them present only once. The material sequenced was peripheral blood. The receptors derive from a man aged 55 to 69 with active or convalescent COVID-19. CDR3s include the opening cysteine and the closing phenylalanine or tryptophan. D genes are given only for firm matches. Size is omitted from some rows. Given values are once, few, many or a class for expanded clones.

J: TRBJ1-2
size: .
V: TRBV5-1
D: .
CDR3: CASSLAQVDYGYTF
DNA: TGCGCCAGCAGCTTGGCACAGGTAGACTATGGCTACACCTTC

J: TRBJ2-3
size: .
V: TRBV29-1
D: TRBD2
CDR3: CSVEGPVGWRETDTQYF
DNA: TGCAGCGTTGAAGGCCCCGTGGGGTGGCGGGAGACAGATACGCAGTATTTT

J: TRBJ2-7
size: .
V: TRBV7-2
D: .
CDR3: CASSLGAGHRVSSYEQYF
DNA: TGTGCCAGCAGCTTAGGGGCAGGACACCGGGTTTCGAGCTACGAGCAGTACTTC

J: TRBJ2-7
size: .
V: TRBV18
D: .
CDR3: CASSPPGIRYEQYF
DNA: TGTGCCAGCTCACCACCGGGCATACGTTACGAGCAGTACTTC

J: TRBJ1-6
size: once
V: TRBV5-5
D: .
CDR3: CASILEAGSYNSPLHF
DNA: .

J: TRBJ2-7
size: .
V: TRBV5-4
D: .
CDR3: CASLTSYRQTYEQYF
DNA: TGTGCCAGCCTCACCTCCTATCGACAAACCTATGAGCAGTACTTC

J: TRBJ1-1
size: .
V: TRBV19
D: .
CDR3: CASSNPYAEAFF
DNA: TGTGCCAGTAGTAACCCCTATGCTGAAGCTTTCTTT

J: TRBJ2-7
size: .
V: TRBV2
D: TRBD2
CDR3: CASSVAGRASEQYF
DNA: TGTGCCAGCAGTGTTGCGGGGAGGGCCTCCGAGCAGTACTTC

J: TRBJ1-2
size: .
V: TRBV4-1
D: .
CDR3: CASGAIGRQTSGGYTF
DNA: TGCGCCAGCGGAGCAATCGGGAGACAGACGTCGGGTGGCTACACCTTC

J: TRBJ2-4
size: .
V: TRBV5-4
D: TRBD2
CDR3: CATAGTSGKGAKNIQYF
DNA: TGTGCCACCGCGGGAACTAGCGGGAAAGGGGCCAAAAACATTCAGTACTTC

J: TRBJ1-1
size: few
V: TRBV19
D: .
CDR3: CASSTPGVNTEAFF
DNA: TGTGCCAGTAGTACCCCAGGGGTTAACACTGAAGCTTTCTTT

J: TRBJ1-5
size: .
V: TRBV4-2
D: TRBD1
CDR3: CASSQVDRGGNQPQHF
DNA: TGTGCCAGCAGCCAAGTGGACAGGGGAGGTAATCAGCCCCAGCATTTT

J: TRBJ1-5
size: .
V: TRBV5-3
D: .
CDR3: CARSLSKYSPNSNQPQHF
DNA: TGTGCCAGAAGCTTGTCCAAGTACAGCCCAAATAGCAATCAGCCCCAGCATTTT

J: TRBJ2-5
size: .
V: TRBV10-3
D: TRBD2
CDR3: CATQPERGSLLETQYF
DNA: TGTGCCACCCAACCCGAGCGGGGGTCTTTGTTAGAGACCCAGTACTTC

J: TRBJ2-1
size: once
V: TRBV4-1
D: .
CDR3: CASSRGFGTGVGNEQFF
DNA: TGCGCCAGCAGCAGGGGATTCGGAACGGGAGTCGGCAATGAGCAGTTCTTC

J: TRBJ1-1
size: once
V: TRBV9
D: .
CDR3: CASSVGLGGEGVEAFF
DNA: TGTGCCAGCAGCGTAGGCTTAGGGGGGGAAGGGGTTGAAGCTTTCTTT

J: TRBJ2-6
size: .
V: TRBV29-1
D: TRBD2
CDR3: CSAKAGGSSGANVLTF
DNA: TGCAGCGCTAAGGCGGGGGGGAGCTCTGGGGCCAACGTCCTGACTTTC

J: TRBJ1-5
size: .
V: TRBV7-8
D: TRBD1
CDR3: CASSWGQGMDQPQHF
DNA: TGTGCCAGCAGCTGGGGACAGGGGATGGATCAGCCCCAGCATTTT

J: TRBJ1-1
size: once
V: TRBV6-1
D: .
CDR3: CASSERRGGAEAFF
DNA: TGTGCCAGCAGTGAGCGGCGGGGAGGGGCTGAAGCTTTCTTT

J: TRBJ2-7
size: .
V: TRBV6-5
D: TRBD1
CDR3: CASSYSGTGLSYEQYF
DNA: TGTGCCAGCAGTTACTCGGGGACAGGACTCTCCTACGAGCAGTACTTC